This T cell receptor beta chain was profiled in a study of CD8 T cells in Susac syndrome. V lost 3 bases to trimming and J lost 3 bases; unmatched junction nucleotides: 3. Germline V CDR1 and CDR2: PRHDT, FYEKMQ (reference sequence). The CDR3 covers 15 residues. cDNA came from roughly 0.47 to 1 ug RNA primed by random hexamers. Via MiXCR, TCRdb re-called the immunoSEQ multiplex PCR reads, giving one row per CDR3 protein. This repertoire shows fewer than 350,000 distinct CDR3 sequences, about nine tenths found once; its top ten account for under 0.2%. CD8+ and CD4+ T cells taken from blood had their TCR beta sequenced.

The sample was CD8+ T cells from PBMCs. V and J are TRBV13 and TRBJ2-2; 8 bases match TRBD2. The source of this sequence is a human donor with multiple sclerosis. The CDR3 coding sequence is TGTGCCAGCAGCTTTAGCGGGAACTACACCGGGGAGCTGTTTTTT. Its protein is CASSFSGNYTGELFF.